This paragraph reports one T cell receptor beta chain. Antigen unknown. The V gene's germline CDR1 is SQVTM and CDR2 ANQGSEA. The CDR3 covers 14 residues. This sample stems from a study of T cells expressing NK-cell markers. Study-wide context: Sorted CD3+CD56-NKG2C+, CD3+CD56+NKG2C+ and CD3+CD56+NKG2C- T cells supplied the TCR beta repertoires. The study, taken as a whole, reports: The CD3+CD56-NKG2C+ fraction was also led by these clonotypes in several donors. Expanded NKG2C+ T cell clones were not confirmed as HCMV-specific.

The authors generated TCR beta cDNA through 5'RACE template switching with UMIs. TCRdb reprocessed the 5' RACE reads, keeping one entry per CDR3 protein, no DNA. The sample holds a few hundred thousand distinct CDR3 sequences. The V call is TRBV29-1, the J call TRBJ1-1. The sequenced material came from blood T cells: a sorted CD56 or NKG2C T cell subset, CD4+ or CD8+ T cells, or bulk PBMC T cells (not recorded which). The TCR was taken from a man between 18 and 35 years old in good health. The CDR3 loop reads CSVEGVLLNTEAFF. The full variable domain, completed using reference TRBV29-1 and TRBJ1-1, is SAVISQKPSRDICQRGTSLTIQCQVDSQVTMMFWYRQQPGQSLTLIATANQGSEATYESGFVIDKFPISRPNLTFSTLTVSNMSPEDSSIYLCSVEGVLLNTEAFFGQGTRLTVV.